A single sample gave rise to the 25 T cell receptor beta chains below, sequenced in a study of CD8+ T cells in alopecia areata. Treatment of the sample: oral pan-JAK inhibitor, 5-10 mg twice daily. RNA, once extracted, was reverse transcribed into cDNA for use as the sequencing template. Sequencing used immunoSEQ multiplex PCR; TCRdb keeps in-frame clones, though not all of them. The sample carries roughly 100,000 clones, roughly 64% recorded once. Sequencing was performed on CD8+ T cells sorted from blood, taken at week 4, from a patient treated with tofacitinib. These receptors were obtained from a human donor with alopecia areata.

The chain carries TRBV7-9 and TRBJ1-2, with D possibly TRBD1 on 5 matching bases. This CDR3 region has 13 residues. The V gene's germline CDR1 is SEHNR and CDR2 FQNEAQ (reference sequence). Trimming pared 6 bases from V and 6 bases from J, leaving 14 bases between. CDR3 coding DNA: TGTGCCAGCAGTCAAACATCAGGGAATGGCTACACCTTC. Protein product: CASSQTSGNGYTF. Variable domain in full (rest from reference TRBV7-9 and TRBJ1-2): DTGVSQNPRHKITKRGQNVTFRCDPISEHNRLYWYRQTLGQGPEFLTYFQNEAQLEKSRLLSDRFSAERPKGSFSTLEIQRTEQGDSAMYLCASSQTSGNGYTFGSGTRLTVV.

The chain employs TRBV1 and TRBJ1-5. TRBV1 is flagged as a pseudogene. The CDR3 has 16 amino acids. CDR3 in amino acids: CTSSQDRTPWDQPQHF. The CDR3 DNA sequence: TGCACCAGCAGCCAAGACCGGACCCCCTGGGATCAGCCCCAGCATTTT.

This clone was observed a handful of times. The chain uses TRBV5-6 and TRBJ1-5; no clear D gene. V shed 2 bases and J shed 2 bases, with 8 bases lying between them. The CDR3 is made up of 14 amino acids. Per the germline V gene, CDR1 is SGHDT and CDR2 is YYEEEE. CDR3 region: CASSFSSGNQPQHF. CDR3 bases: TGTGCCAGCAGCTTTTCTAGCGGCAATCAGCCCCAGCATTTT. The full variable domain, rest sourced from reference TRBV5-6 and TRBJ1-5, is DAGVTQSPTHLIKTRGQQVTLRCSPKSGHDTVSWYQQALGQGPQFIFQYYEEEERQRGNFPDRFSGHQFPNYSSELNVNALLLGDSALYLCASSFSSGNQPQHFGDGTRLSIL.

The chain links TRBV4-1 to TRBJ2-3; possible D gene TRBD2, 6 bases. Germline V lookup: CDR1 MGHRA, CDR2 YSYEKL. V was trimmed by 1 base and J by 0 bases, leaving 8 bases between them. This CDR3 has 15 residues. CDR3 bases: TGCGCCAGCAGCCAAGTAGCGGCTAGCACAGATACGCAGTATTTT. Encoded protein: CASSQVAASTDTQYF.

This clone occurred once. This sequence joins TRBV2 and TRBJ1-1; D might be TRBD1 (5 bases). This CDR3 contains 13 residues. V was pared by 3 bases and J by 5 bases, with 10 bases between. The germline CDR1 and CDR2 sequences are SNHLY and FYNNEI. As DNA, the CDR3 is TGTGCCAGCAGTGATCATGGGGGAACTGAAGCTTTCTTT. Amino acids: CASSDHGGTEAFF.

The CDR3 reads CASRQDSHNQPQHF. In DNA, the CDR3 is TGTGCCAGCAGGCAAGACAGCCACAATCAGCCCCAGCATTTT. The rearrangement joins TRBV27 to TRBJ1-5; D perhaps matches TRBD1 (5 bases). The CDR3 runs to 14 residues. V was cut by 6 bases and J by 3 bases, with 12 bases left in between. Germline assignment: CDR1 MNHEY and CDR2 SMNVEV (reference sequence).

The V call is TRBV5-6, the J call TRBJ2-5; no clear D gene. The CDR3 runs to 15 residues. The V gene's germline CDR1 is SGHDT and CDR2 YYEEEE. The germline V and J ends were trimmed by 0 bases and 5 bases, with 14 bases remaining between them. CDR3 residues: CASSLARHLGETQYF. Here the CDR3 DNA reads TGTGCCAGCAGCTTGGCGCGACACCTCGGGGAGACCCAGTACTTC. The whole variable domain, remainder taken from reference TRBV5-6 and TRBJ2-5, is DAGVTQSPTHLIKTRGQQVTLRCSPKSGHDTVSWYQQALGQGPQFIFQYYEEEERQRGNFPDRFSGHQFPNYSSELNVNALLLGDSALYLCASSLARHLGETQYFGPGTRLLVL.

This chain joins TRBV27 and TRBJ2-3; D is unresolved. CDR3 size: 15 residues. Deletions cut 0 bases from V and 1 base from J, with 8 bases between. The germline CDR1 and CDR2 sequences are MNHEY and SMNVEV (reference sequence). DNA for the CDR3: TGTGCCAGCAGTTTATCGTTTCAGGGCACAGATACGCAGTATTTT. Translation: CASSLSFQGTDTQYF.

The chain recombines TRBV27 with TRBJ2-7; D is unclear. Germline V gives CDR1 MNHEY, CDR2 SMNVEV (reference sequence). The CDR3 length is 13 residues. V was pared by 10 bases and J by 0 bases, with 13 bases between. For the CDR3, the DNA is TGTGCCACCGGTGGTACTTACTCCTACGAGCAGTACTTC. Encoded protein: CATGGTYSYEQYF.

The V and J genes are TRBV2 and TRBJ2-7, with D perhaps matching TRBD2 (6 bases). Between the trimmed V and J ends, which lost 3 bases and 5 bases, there was a span of 11 bases. The germline V gene has CDR1 SNHLY and CDR2 FYNNEI. The CDR3 has 13 amino acids. CDR3 protein: CASSEEGSHEQYF. The CDR3 nucleotides read TGTGCCAGCAGTGAGGAGGGATCCCACGAGCAGTACTTC.

The chain uses TRBV23-1 and TRBJ1-5; D is ambiguous. TRBV23-1 is designated an ORF whose function remains uncertain. V was pared by 2 bases and J by 4 bases, with 15 bases between. The CDR3 totals 16 residues. The CDR3 DNA reads as TGCGCCAGCAGTCAAGCAGGAGCAAGAGATAATCAGCCCCAGCATTTT. The encoded protein is CASSQAGARDNQPQHF.

The chain recombines TRBV2 with TRBJ1-5, with a tentative D call TRBD1 (5 bases). Trimming left V 5 bases short and J 2 bases short, with 16 bases between. CDR1 and CDR2 from the germline V gene are SNHLY and FYNNEI. This CDR3 is 16 amino acids long. CDR3 sequence reads: CASSYRPPRGNQPQHF. CDR3 sequence (DNA): TGTGCCAGCAGTTACAGGCCTCCTCGGGGCAATCAGCCCCAGCATTTT.

This sequence joins TRBV7-2 and TRBJ2-1; 13 bases agree with TRBD2. Trimming at V came to 10 bases and at J to 4 bases, leaving 13 bases not matched to a gene. Germline lookup yields CDR1 SGHTA and CDR2 FQGNSA. The CDR3 runs to 17 residues. The CDR3 bases are TGTGCCACCATGCCGGCCGGGACTAGCGGGATATACAATGAGCAGTTCTTC. Amino acid sequence: CATMPAGTSGIYNEQFF.

This clone turned up a few times. The V gene is TRBV13, the J gene TRBJ2-1; the match to TRBD2 covers 8 bases. V dropped 4 bases and J dropped 6; count of bases not matched to a gene: 2. CDR1 is PRHDT, CDR2 FYEKMQ, per germline (reference sequence). The CDR3 is 13 amino acids. CDR3 amino acids: CASSSGTSNEQFF. The CDR3 DNA is TGTGCCAGCAGCTCCGGGACTAGCAATGAGCAGTTCTTC. Looking up the rest from reference TRBV13 and TRBJ2-1 gives the full variable domain: AAGVIQSPRHLIKEKRETATLKCYPIPRHDTVYWYQQGPGQDPQFLISFYEKMQSDKGSIPDRFSAQQFSDYHSELNMSSLELGDSALYFCASSSGTSNEQFFGPGTRLTVL.

This chain connects TRBV29-1 to TRBJ1-2; D is undetermined. Germline assignment: CDR1 SQVTM and CDR2 ANQGSEA. This CDR3 has 13 residues. With 2 bases removed from V and 2 bases from J, the gap between germline ends came to 9 bases. CDR3 DNA: TGCAGCGTTGAACGGCTCCCGAACTATGGCTACACCTTC. Translation: CSVERLPNYGYTF.

This clone occurred once. This rearrangement joins TRBV7-9 to TRBJ1-2, with 7 bases that match TRBD1. The CDR3 length is 14 residues. Germline-derived CDR1 and CDR2 are SEHNR and FQNEAQ (reference sequence). Unmatched junction bases numbered 5, after V lost 5 bases and J lost 2 bases. CDR3 bases: TGTGCCAGCAGCCCGACAGGGACGAACTATGGCTACACCTTC. It translates to CASSPTGTNYGYTF.

The rearrangement joins TRBV6-5 to TRBJ1-1, with TRBD1 identical over 8 bases. Trimming cost V 7 bases and J 11 bases; bases outside gene matches: 6. CDR3 length: 11 amino acids. Germline values: CDR1 MNHEY, CDR2 SVGAGI. In DNA, the CDR3 is TGTGCCAGCATCAGGGGGCCCGATGCTTTCTTT. Amino acid sequence: CASIRGPDAFF.

This clone came up a few times. This chain joins TRBV25-1 and TRBJ2-3; the D is unclear. Per germline, CDR1 MGHDK and CDR2 SYGVNS. The CDR3 contains 16 residues. V lost 5 bases to trimming and J lost 3 bases, with 18 bases between them. The CDR3 DNA follows: TGTGCCAGCAGTAGTTGGACGAACGCCGCGACAGATACGCAGTATTTT. It specifies CASSSWTNAATDTQYF.

There are a few counts of this clone. The J gene is TRBJ2-1, the V gene TRBV29-1, with 8 bases matching TRBD2. Unmatched junction bases numbered 10, after V lost 6 bases and J lost 0 bases. CDR1 is SQVTM and CDR2 is ANQGSEA in the germline V gene. CDR3 size: 16 residues. CDR3 bases: TGCAGCGTCGACCGTAGCGGGAAGAGCTCCTACAATGAGCAGTTCTTC. Translation gives CSVDRSGKSSYNEQFF.

This clone was seen a few times. This chain uses TRBV4-1 with TRBJ2-2; weak D call: TRBD2 (6 bases). The germline V gene has CDR1 MGHRA and CDR2 YSYEKL. V was shortened by 6 bases and J by 5 bases, with 19 bases between the two germline ends. The CDR3 covers 16 residues. The CDR3 nucleotides are TGCGCCAGCAGGGAGCACGCGGGACTTCTTACCGGGGAGCTGTTTTTT. Protein: CASREHAGLLTGELFF.

The chain carries TRBV2 and TRBJ2-2, with D maybe TRBD2 (6 bases). The CDR3 sequence is 18 residues long. Germline loops: CDR1 SNHLY, CDR2 FYNNEI. V lost 4 bases, J lost 3 bases, and 21 bases lay in between. CDR3 residues: CASSASYRESFYTGELFF. The CDR3 coding sequence is TGTGCCAGCAGTGCATCCTACCGGGAGAGTTTTTACACCGGGGAGCTGTTTTTT.

CDR3 sequence (DNA): TGTGCCAGCAGCGTAGGAGTCAAGGGACAGGGGAATTCACCCCTCCACTTT. Amino acids: CASSVGVKGQGNSPLHF. J is TRBJ1-6 and V is TRBV9, with TRBD1 matching over 10 bases. J gave up 7 bases and V 0 bases, and 7 bases lay outside the gene matches. In germline, CDR1 is SGDLS, CDR2 YYNGEE. CDR3 length: 17 residues.

For the CDR3, the DNA is TGCAGCGTAGGACTAGCGGGGGTACATGAGCAGTTCTTC. This codes for CSVGLAGVHEQFF. The chain uses TRBV29-1 and TRBJ2-1; 13 bases agree with TRBD2. The germline gives CDR1 SQVTM, CDR2 ANQGSEA. V dropped 6 bases and J dropped 8; count of bases not matched to a gene: 4. This CDR3 is 13 amino acids long.

The rearrangement joins TRBV4-3 to TRBJ2-3; D gene ambiguous. Germline lookup yields CDR1 LGHNA and CDR2 YSLEER. Trimming removed 0 bases from V and 6 bases from J, with 10 bases in between. The CDR3 is made up of 14 amino acids. The CDR3 reads CASSQDSFRDTQYF. The DNA for the CDR3 is TGCGCCAGCAGCCAAGACTCCTTCCGGGATACGCAGTATTTT.

The CDR3, as DNA: TGTGCCAGCAGCCAATGGGGGGATACGCAGTATTTT. This encodes CASSQWGDTQYF. The chain combines TRBV14 with TRBJ2-3, with D perhaps matching TRBD1 or TRBD2 (5 bases each). V was pared by 2 bases and J by 6 bases, with 6 bases between. From germline, CDR1 is SGHDN and CDR2 FVKESK. The CDR3 length is 12 residues.